The source of this TCR beta chain is a study of blood T cell repertoires in COVID-19. As for the study in general: Sample material is recorded as cDNA or gDNA derived from T cells, B-cell-depleted T cells, or PBMCs.

This clone has a single count. The V gene lost 4 bases and the J gene lost 4 bases, with 17 bases spanning the gap. Germline V CDR1 and CDR2: SGHRS, YFSETQ. The CDR3 runs 15 residues. Under the authors' procedure: Counts of nucleated cells, estimated from reference gene primer amplification, were obtained. TCRdb's table, derived via immunoSEQ multiplex PCR, lists solely in-frame clones and lacks some. V and J calls and clone size are copied from that table; D and trimming were computed from the DNA. Altogether around 270,000 clones are present, roughly 84% being singletons, with the ten largest covering approximately 4%.

The material sequenced was peripheral blood. The chain carries TRBV5-1 and TRBJ1-2, with TRBD1 as a possible D gene (6 bases). The sequence was obtained from a man between 60 and 75 years old with acute or convalescent COVID-19. CDR3 nucleotides: TGCGCCAGCAGCAAGAGGACAGACGGCGCCTATGGCTACACCTTC. Its translation is CASSKRTDGAYGYTF.